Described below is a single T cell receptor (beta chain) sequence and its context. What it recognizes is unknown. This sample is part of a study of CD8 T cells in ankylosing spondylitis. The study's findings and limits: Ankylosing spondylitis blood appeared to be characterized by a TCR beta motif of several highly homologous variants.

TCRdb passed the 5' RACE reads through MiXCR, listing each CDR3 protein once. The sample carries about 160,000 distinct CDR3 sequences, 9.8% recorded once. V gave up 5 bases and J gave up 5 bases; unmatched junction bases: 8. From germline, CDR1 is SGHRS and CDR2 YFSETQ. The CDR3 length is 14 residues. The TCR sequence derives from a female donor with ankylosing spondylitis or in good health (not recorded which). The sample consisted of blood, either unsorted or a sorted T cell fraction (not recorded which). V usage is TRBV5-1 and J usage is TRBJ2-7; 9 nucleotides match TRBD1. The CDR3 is CASREDRGEDEQYF. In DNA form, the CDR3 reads TGCGCCAGCAGGGAAGACAGGGGGGAGGACGAGCAGTACTTC.